This T cell receptor (beta chain) appears in the sequencing data of a study of cytomegalovirus exposure and HLA in healthy donors. Overall study results and limits: When analyzed later, the rates of TCR association showed variation by HLA locus, with DRB1 the most and HLA-C the fewest. Evidence from a later analysis indicated that most CMV-associated TCR beta chains looked HLA-restricted.

The PCR ran on 60 Vbeta and 13 Jbeta primers. Libraries were prepared by immunoSEQ multiplex PCR; TCRdb keeps only in-frame clonotypes and omits some of them. The sample consists of 210,000 or so clones, roughly 85% of them appearing once. The CDR3 extends over 14 amino acids. Trimming cost V 6 bases and J 0 bases; bases outside gene matches: 5. Germline CDR1 and CDR2: ENHRY and SYGVKD. A remark on this clone: The antigen is unknown.

The rearrangement joins TRBV10-3 to TRBJ2-7; 7 bases agree with TRBD1. The sequence was obtained from a young man in good health and CMV-seronegative. Sequences were obtained from PBMCs. The CDR3 coding sequence is TGTGCCATCAGCCGGACAGGCAACTCCTACGAGCAGTACTTC. It is translated as CAISRTGNSYEQYF.